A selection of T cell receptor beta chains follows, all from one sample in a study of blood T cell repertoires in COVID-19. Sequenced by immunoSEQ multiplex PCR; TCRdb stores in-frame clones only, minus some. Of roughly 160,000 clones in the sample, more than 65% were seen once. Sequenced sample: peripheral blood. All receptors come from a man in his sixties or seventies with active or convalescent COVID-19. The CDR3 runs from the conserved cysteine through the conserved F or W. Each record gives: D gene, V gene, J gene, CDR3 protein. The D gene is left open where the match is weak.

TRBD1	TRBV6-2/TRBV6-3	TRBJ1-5	CASSTTGISNQPQHF
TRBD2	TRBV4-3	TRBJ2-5	CASSHPQGLAGETQYF
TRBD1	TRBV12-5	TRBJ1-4	CASGWPGQGTEKLFF
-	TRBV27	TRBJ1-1	CASSSRVKAFF
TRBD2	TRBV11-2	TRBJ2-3	CASSLGSGRGASTDTQYF
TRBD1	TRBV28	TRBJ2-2	CASSLYRTGNTGELFF
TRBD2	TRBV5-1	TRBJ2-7	CASSGSGTPLDEQYF
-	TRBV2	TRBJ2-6	CASSETVSGANVLTF
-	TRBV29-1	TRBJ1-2	CSVVARLTLYGYTF
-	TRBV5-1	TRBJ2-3	CASSLSVEGRLTDTQYF
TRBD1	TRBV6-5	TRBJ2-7	CASSETGALYEQYF
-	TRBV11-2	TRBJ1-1	CASSLLYGGPNTEAFF
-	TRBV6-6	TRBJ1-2	CASSLGGNGYTF
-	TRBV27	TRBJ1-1	CASTPIGEGSTEAFF
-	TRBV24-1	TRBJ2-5	CATSDSQVQETQYF
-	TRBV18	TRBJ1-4	CASSPKGWTNEKLFF
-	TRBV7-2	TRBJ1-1	CASSLVYSTEAFF
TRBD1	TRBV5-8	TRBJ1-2	CASSRTAGTGGAEGGYTF
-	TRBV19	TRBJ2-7	CASSIGAGYYEQYF
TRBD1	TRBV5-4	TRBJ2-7	CASSPRDSYSYEQYF
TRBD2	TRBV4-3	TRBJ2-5	CASSSYPPQRGAGQETQYF
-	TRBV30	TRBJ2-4	CAWSVWANIQYF
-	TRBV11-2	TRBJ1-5	CASSPYPGTSIQPQHF
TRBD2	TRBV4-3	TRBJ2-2	CASSPLAGGYGELFF
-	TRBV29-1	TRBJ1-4	CSVGRAGEKLFF
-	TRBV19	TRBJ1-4	CASSFNGANEKLFF
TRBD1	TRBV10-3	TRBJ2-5	CAISITGGEETQYF
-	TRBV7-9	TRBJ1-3	CASSLEPGNTIYF
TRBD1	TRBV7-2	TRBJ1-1	CASSTGQGRTTEAFF